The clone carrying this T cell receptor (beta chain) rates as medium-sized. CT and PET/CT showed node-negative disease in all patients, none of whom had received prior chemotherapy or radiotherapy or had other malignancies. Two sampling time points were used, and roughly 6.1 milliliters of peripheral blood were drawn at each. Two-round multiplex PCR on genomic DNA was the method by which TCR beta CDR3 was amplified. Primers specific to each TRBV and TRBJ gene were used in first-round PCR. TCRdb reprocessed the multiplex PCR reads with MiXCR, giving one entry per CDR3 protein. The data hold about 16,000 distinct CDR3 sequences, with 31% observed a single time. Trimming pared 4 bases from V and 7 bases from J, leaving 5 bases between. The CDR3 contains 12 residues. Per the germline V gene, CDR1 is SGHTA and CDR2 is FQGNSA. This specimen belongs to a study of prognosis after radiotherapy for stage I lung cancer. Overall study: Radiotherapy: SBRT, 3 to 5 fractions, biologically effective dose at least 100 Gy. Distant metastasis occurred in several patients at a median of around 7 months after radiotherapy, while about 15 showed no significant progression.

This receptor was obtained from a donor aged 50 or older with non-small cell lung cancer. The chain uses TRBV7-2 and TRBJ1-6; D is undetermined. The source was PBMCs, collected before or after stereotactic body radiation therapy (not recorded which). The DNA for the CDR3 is TGTGCCAGCAGCTGGAGGAATTCACCCCTCCACTTT. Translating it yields CASSWRNSPLHF.